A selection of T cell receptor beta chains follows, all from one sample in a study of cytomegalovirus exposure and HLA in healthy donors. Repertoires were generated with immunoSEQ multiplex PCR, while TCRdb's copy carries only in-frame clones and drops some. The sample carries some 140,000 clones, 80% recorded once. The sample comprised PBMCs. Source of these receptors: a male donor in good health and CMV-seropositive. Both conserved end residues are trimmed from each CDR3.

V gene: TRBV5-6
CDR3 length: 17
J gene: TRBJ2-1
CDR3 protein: ASSLMRLAGGPSRDEQF

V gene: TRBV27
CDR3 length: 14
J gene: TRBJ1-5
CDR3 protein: ASSLFGGAGNQPQH

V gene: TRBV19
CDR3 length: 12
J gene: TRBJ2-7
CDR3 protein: ASSIGGGTYEQY

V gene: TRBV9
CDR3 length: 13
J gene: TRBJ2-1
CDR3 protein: ASSVAPGDSNEQF

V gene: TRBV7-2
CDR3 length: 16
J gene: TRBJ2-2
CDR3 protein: ASSAAGGFMRYTGELF

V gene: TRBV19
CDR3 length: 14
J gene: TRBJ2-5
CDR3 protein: ASSAVTGGSIETQY

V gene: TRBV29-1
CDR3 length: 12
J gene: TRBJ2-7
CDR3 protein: SVGGQGLSYEQY

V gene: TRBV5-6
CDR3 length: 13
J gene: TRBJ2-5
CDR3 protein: ASSPTRGREETQY

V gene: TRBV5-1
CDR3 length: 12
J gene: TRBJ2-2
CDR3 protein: ASSFWDSTGELF

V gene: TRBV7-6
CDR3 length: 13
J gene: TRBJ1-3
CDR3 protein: ASSLYDRVGNTIY